This T cell receptor beta chain was retrieved from a study of blood T cells in healthy people across ages. A second PCR of 7 to 11 cycles used a sample-barcoded 5' primer and a J-beta primer mix. TCRdb redid the calling of the 5' RACE reads with MiXCR, one entry per CDR3 protein. Of 1.5 million to 2 million distinct CDR3 sequences listed, 28% are singletons. The sample, approximately 10 milliliters of peripheral blood, was drawn from each donor. This clonotype was observed a few times. V lost 1 base, J lost 0 bases, and 13 bases lay in between. The length of the CDR3 is 17 residues. Germline CDR1 is SGHTA and CDR2 is FQGNSA.

This receptor was identified in a woman aged 25-40 years in good health. Sequencing input: blood. The rearrangement links TRBV7-2 to TRBJ2-4; no clear D. The DNA of the CDR3 is TGTGCCAGCAGCTTAGTTTCGGGCACTCTAGCCAAAAACATTCAGTACTTC. Protein: CASSLVSGTLAKNIQYF.